Following are 32 T cell receptor beta chains from one sample sequenced in a study of beta chain features in type 1 diabetes. Expressed TCRB transcripts were sequenced because the entire RNA isolate underwent reverse transcription. Clones were read by immunoSEQ multiplex PCR, and TCRdb kept only the in-frame ones, dropping some. Among approximately 340,000 clones listed, about 15% were seen once. The sequenced sample was naive CD4+ T cells from blood. These receptors came from a young woman in good health.

In its sample, this clone was seen once. The CDR3 protein is CASSSRARGRGETQYF. CDR3 DNA sequence: TGTGCCAGCAGTTCCCGGGCCAGGGGGCGCGGAGAGACCCAGTACTTC. V and J are TRBV28 and TRBJ2-5; 8 bases align to TRBD1. This CDR3 is built from 16 residues. Germline-derived CDR1 and CDR2 are MDHEN and SYDVKM. V was pared by 4 bases and J by 4 bases, with 11 bases of the junction left unmatched.

The V call is TRBV9, the J call TRBJ2-5; no reliable D call. The V end lost 4 bases, the J end lost 5 bases, and 12 bases lay between the germline ends. Germline CDR1 and CDR2: SGDLS and YYNGEE. CDR3 length: 13 amino acids. CDR3 region: CASSSSPGETQYF. The CDR3 DNA reads as TGTGCCAGCAGCTCTTCCCCTGGCGAGACCCAGTACTTC.

V usage is TRBV6-5 and J usage is TRBJ2-1, with 11 positions matching TRBD2. Germline loops: CDR1 MNHEY, CDR2 SVGAGI. The CDR3 has 14 residues. V shed 6 bases and J 9 bases; nucleotides not matched to a gene: 7. The CDR3 region is CASRLGLAEAEQFF. CDR3 DNA: TGTGCCAGCAGGCTGGGACTAGCGGAGGCTGAGCAGTTCTTC.

This clone was detected only a few times. V and J are TRBV7-2 and TRBJ2-2; D call uncertain. CDR3 size: 13 residues. CDR1 is SGHTA, CDR2 FQGNSA, per germline. The germline V and J ends were trimmed by 5 bases and 7 bases, with 11 bases remaining between them. The CDR3 reads CASSTSYHGELFF. The CDR3 DNA reads TGTGCCAGCAGCACCTCCTATCACGGGGAGCTGTTTTTT.

This clone showed up just a few times. This rearrangement joins TRBV7-2 to TRBJ2-7; 11 bases fit TRBD1. The CDR3 sequence is 16 residues long. V lost 5 bases to trimming and J lost 5 bases; unmatched junction nucleotides: 11. The germline V gene has CDR1 SGHTA and CDR2 FQGNSA. In DNA, the CDR3 is TGTGCCAGCAGCGCCCGGCTCACGGGACAGGGGGACGAGCAGTACTTC. Its protein product is CASSARLTGQGDEQYF.

There are a few counts of this clone. At one boundary the junction diverges from the germline segment, which might be a read error. This sequence joins TRBV6-1 and TRBJ2-2; unclear D gene. Germline V CDR1 and CDR2: MNHNS, SASEGT. There are 12 residues in the CDR3. Here the CDR3 reads CASREGLGELFF. Here the CDR3 DNA reads TGTGCCAGCAGAGAAGGTCTCGGGGAGCTGTTTTTT.

CDR3 nucleotide sequence: TGTGCCAGCAGTGATTCGGGGCGGGGGGCCTACGAGCAGTACTTC. This sequence encodes CASSDSGRGAYEQYF. This rearrangement joins TRBV25-1 to TRBJ2-7; 8 nucleotides agree with TRBD2. This CDR3 is 15 amino acids long. Germline-derived CDR1 and CDR2 are MGHDK and SYGVNS. The trim removed 3 bases at V and 2 bases at J, leaving 6 bases unmatched.

The gene calls are TRBV7-2 and TRBJ2-7; maybe TRBD2 (5 bases). Trimming shortened V by 11 bases and J by 6 bases, and 17 bases separated the two germline ends. Germline V gene lookup returns CDR1 SGHTA and CDR2 FQGNSA. CDR3 length equals 12 residues. CDR3: CASRGYPSEQYF. DNA for the CDR3: TGTGCCTCCCGAGGGTATCCGTCCGAGCAGTACTTC.

In this sample, this clone turned up a few times. This rearrangement joins TRBV18 to TRBJ2-5; D possibly corresponds to TRBD1 (6 bases). CDR1 and CDR2 (germline): KGHSH, LQKENI. This CDR3 region has 15 residues. The germline V and J ends were trimmed by 1 base and 2 bases, with 11 bases remaining between them. CDR3 DNA: TGTGCCAGCTCACCACGGAGACAGGAACAAGAGACCCAGTACTTC. This gives the protein CASSPRRQEQETQYF.

This clone was seen more than once but under ten times. V and J are TRBV11-2 and TRBJ1-5; TRBD1 is a possible D gene (5 bases). Between the trimmed V and J ends, which lost 4 bases and 4 bases, there was a span of 14 bases. CDR1 is SGHAT and CDR2 is FQNNGV in the germline V gene. The CDR3 totals 15 residues. The CDR3 reads CASSSRIGDNQPQHF. The CDR3 DNA follows: TGTGCCAGCAGCTCCAGGATAGGGGATAATCAGCCCCAGCATTTT.

In this sample, this clone turned up a few times. The rearrangement joins TRBV19 to TRBJ1-1, with a possible D match to TRBD1 (6 bases). Germline V gene lookup returns CDR1 LNHDA and CDR2 SQIVND (reference sequence). The CDR3 loop spans 17 amino acids. The V gene lost 7 bases and the J gene lost 1 base, with 22 bases spanning the gap. CDR3 amino acids: CASTPYTGAGANTEAFF. The CDR3 DNA sequence: TGTGCCAGTACTCCGTACACTGGTGCGGGGGCGAACACTGAAGCTTTCTTT. Together with reference TRBV19 and TRBJ1-1, the CDR3 gives the full variable domain: DGGITQSPKYLFRKEGQNVTLSCEQNLNHDAMYWYRQDPGQGLRLIYYSQIVNDFQKGDIAEGYSVSREKKESFPLTVTSAQKNPTAFYLCASTPYTGAGANTEAFFGQGTRLTVV.

The chain employs TRBV6-4 and TRBJ2-1, with 8 bases lining up with TRBD2. V dropped 2 bases and J dropped 4; count of bases not matched to a gene: 4. The CDR3 loop spans 15 amino acids. Germline-derived CDR1 and CDR2 are MRHNA and SNTAGT. The CDR3 DNA reads TGTGCCAGCAGTGACACTAGCGGAGCATACAATGAGCAGTTCTTC. It translates to CASSDTSGAYNEQFF.

This clone was picked up a small number of times. The chain carries TRBV30 and TRBJ2-7, with 7 bases aligning to TRBD2. Germline CDR1 reads GTSNPN; CDR2 reads SVGIG (reference sequence). V lost 2 bases to trimming and J lost 0 bases; unmatched junction nucleotides: 4. CDR3 length: 14 residues. In DNA form, the CDR3 reads TGTGCCTGGAGTCCGGGAGGTGCCTCCTACGAGCAGTACTTC. It yields the protein CAWSPGGASYEQYF. Combining the CDR3 with reference TRBV30 and TRBJ2-7 gives the whole variable domain SQTIHQWPATLVQPVGSPLSLECTVEGTSNPNLYWYRQAAGRGLQLLFYSVGIGQISSEVPQNLSASRPQDRQFILSSKKLLLSDSGFYLCAWSPGGASYEQYFGPGTRLTVT.

The chain joins TRBV29-1 to TRBJ2-3, with D possibly matching TRBD1 (6 bases). Trimming pared 3 bases from V and 1 base from J, leaving 8 bases between. The CDR3 is 13 amino acids. Per germline, CDR1 SQVTM and CDR2 ANQGSEA. CDR3 bases: TGCAGCGTTGAGAACAGGGGCACAGATACGCAGTATTTT. Its protein is CSVENRGTDTQYF.

This clone was picked up a small number of times. This chain uses TRBV2 with TRBJ2-4, with 10 nucleotides matching TRBD2. After removal of 1 base from V and 9 bases from J, the junction contained 3 bases not matched to a gene. The CDR3 contains 14 residues. Per germline, CDR1 SNHLY and CDR2 FYNNEI. This CDR3 reads CASSEVASGGIQYF. The CDR3 DNA reads TGTGCCAGCAGTGAAGTCGCTAGCGGGGGCATTCAGTACTTC.

The J gene is TRBJ1-4, the V gene TRBV5-1, with 7 bases fitting TRBD1. The CDR3 is made up of 15 amino acids. Germline V lookup: CDR1 SGHRS, CDR2 YFSETQ. The junction had 4 bases not matched to a gene; V was cut back by 0 bases and J by 5 bases. CDR3 residues: CASSLEGQKNEKLFF. CDR3 coding DNA: TGCGCCAGCAGCTTGGAGGGACAGAAGAATGAAAAACTGTTTTTT.

This clone was counted a few times. J is TRBJ1-5 and V is TRBV4-3; D unclear. Germline V lookup: CDR1 LGHNA, CDR2 YSLEER. The CDR3 spans 15 residues. Deletions cut 0 bases from V and 5 bases from J, with 11 bases between. CDR3 sequence: CASSQDGGGHQPQHF. The DNA of the CDR3 is TGCGCCAGCAGCCAAGATGGAGGTGGCCATCAGCCCCAGCATTTT.

This clone has only a few counts. The chain joins TRBV11-1 to TRBJ2-1, with a weak D call TRBD2 (6 bases). Trimming pared 5 bases from V and 7 bases from J, leaving 12 bases between. Germline V CDR1 and CDR2: SGHAT, FQDESV (reference sequence). This CDR3 is 13 amino acids long. The CDR3 protein is CASSPGTLNEQFF. CDR3 nucleotide sequence: TGTGCCAGCAGCCCCGGGACTTTAAATGAGCAGTTCTTC. Drawing the rest from reference TRBV11-1 and TRBJ2-1, the complete variable domain is EAEVAQSPRYKITEKSQAVAFWCDPISGHATLYWYRQILGQGPELLVQFQDESVVDDSQLPKDRFSAERLKGVDSTLKIQPAELGDSAMYLCASSPGTLNEQFFGPGTRLTVL.

The gene calls are TRBV2 and TRBJ2-3; the match to TRBD1 covers 9 bases. Germline V CDR1 and CDR2: SNHLY, FYNNEI. V shed 7 bases and J 6 bases; nucleotides not matched to a gene: 5. CDR3 length: 13 amino acids. CDR3 bases: TGTGCCAGCAACCGGGACAGGGCGGATACGCAGTATTTT. Translated, it gives CASNRDRADTQYF.

This clone was detected only a few times. The genes are TRBV29-1 and TRBJ1-3; weak D call: TRBD1 (5 bases). The V and J ends lost 4 bases and 3 bases respectively, with 10 bases between them. CDR3 length: 13 residues. Germline CDR1 SQVTM, CDR2 ANQGSEA. This chain's CDR3 is CSVGQFSGNTIYF. As DNA, the CDR3 is TGCAGCGTTGGACAGTTTAGTGGAAACACCATATATTTT.

The genes are TRBV9 and TRBJ2-5, with no clear D. Per the germline V gene, CDR1 is SGDLS and CDR2 is YYNGEE. V was trimmed by 0 bases and J by 2 bases, leaving 11 bases between them. The CDR3 runs 15 residues. CDR3 sequence: CASSVDIRRQETQYF. As DNA, the CDR3 is TGTGCCAGCAGCGTAGATATTCGGAGACAAGAGACCCAGTACTTC.

This clone has a handful of counts. The genes are TRBV10-3 and TRBJ2-1; tentative D call: TRBD1 (6 bases). Germline CDR1 and CDR2: ENHRY and SYGVKD. The CDR3 has 12 residues. Trimming took off 10 bases at V and 10 bases at J, with 17 bases between the two ends. This CDR3 reads CATGARAGEQFF. The CDR3 DNA follows: TGTGCCACAGGGGCAAGGGCAGGAGAGCAGTTCTTC.

This clone has more than one count but fewer than ten. J is TRBJ2-3 and V is TRBV28; D is perhaps TRBD2 (5 bases). V gave up 5 bases and J gave up 5 bases, with 14 bases separating them. CDR1 is MDHEN, CDR2 SYDVKM, per germline. CDR3 length: 14 amino acids. DNA of the CDR3: TGTGCCAGCAGTCTATCGGGATCGAGAGATACGCAGTATTTT. It codes for CASSLSGSRDTQYF.

This clone was detected a few times. The chain has TRBV2 and TRBJ2-5; D gene unclear. CDR1 is SNHLY and CDR2 is FYNNEI in the germline V gene. Trimming took 11 bases from V and 3 from J, leaving 16 bases between them. CDR3 length: 13 amino acids. CDR3 residues: CAGTGQAKETQYF. The CDR3 nucleotides are TGTGCCGGCACTGGGCAGGCGAAAGAGACCCAGTACTTC.

The genes are TRBV2 and TRBJ2-3, with D hard to call. This CDR3 spans 14 amino acids. The germline V and J ends were trimmed by 9 bases and 2 bases, with 15 bases remaining between them. Germline V CDR1 and CDR2: SNHLY, FYNNEI. CDR3: CASLEQLSTDTQYF. The CDR3 DNA sequence: TGTGCCAGTCTGGAGCAGCTTTCCACAGATACGCAGTATTTT.

The CDR3 coding sequence is TGCGCCAGCAGCGTCCGGACAGTGGAGGGCTACACCTTC. Translation: CASSVRTVEGYTF. This chain connects TRBV5-1 to TRBJ1-2; D may be TRBD1 (6 bases). Germline CDR1 is SGHRS and CDR2 is YFSETQ. Deletions cut 4 bases from V and 8 bases from J, with 15 bases between. The CDR3 runs 13 residues.

The chain carries TRBV5-1 and TRBJ2-6; a weak D match, TRBD2 (6 bases). The V and J ends lost 4 bases and 0 bases respectively, with 11 bases between them. Per the germline V gene, CDR1 is SGHRS and CDR2 is YFSETQ. This CDR3 has 16 amino acids. CDR3 residues: CASSPEGLSGANVLTF. CDR3 DNA sequence: TGCGCCAGCAGCCCAGAGGGACTCTCTGGGGCCAACGTCCTGACTTTC.

This clone was observed a handful of times. The V call is TRBV23-1, the J call TRBJ2-1, with 8 nucleotides matching TRBD1. TRBV23-1 is an open reading frame whose function is uncertain. This CDR3 has 12 amino acids. With 10 bases clipped from V and 7 bases from J, the junction kept 6 bases outside the gene matches. The CDR3 region is CATGTGGNEQFF. DNA of the CDR3: TGCGCCACTGGGACAGGTGGGAATGAGCAGTTCTTC.

This clone occurred a few times. The chain couples TRBV27 to TRBJ2-4; D is undetermined. The germline gives CDR1 MNHEY, CDR2 SMNVEV (reference sequence). Between the trimmed V and J ends, which lost 0 bases and 2 bases, there was a span of 11 bases. The CDR3 is 16 residues long. The CDR3 DNA follows: TGTGCCAGCAGTTTATCGTGGGCATCTACCAAAAACATTCAGTACTTC. Protein: CASSLSWASTKNIQYF.

This clone has just a few counts. The rearrangement joins TRBV7-2 to TRBJ2-3, with 8 bases that match TRBD1. The CDR3 length is 15 residues. The J segment lost 4 bases and the V segment lost 5 bases, leaving 8 bases of the junction unmatched. The germline gives CDR1 SGHTA, CDR2 FQGNSA. In DNA form, the CDR3 reads TGTGCCAGCAGCCCCTGGACAGGGAATCCAGATACGCAGTATTTT. Its translation: CASSPWTGNPDTQYF.

This clone has a handful of counts. This sequence joins TRBV7-2 and TRBJ2-7; D is uncertain. The CDR3 sequence is 15 residues long. The germline gives CDR1 SGHTA, CDR2 FQGNSA. Trimming pared 3 bases from V and 1 base from J, leaving 13 bases between. CDR3 sequence reads: CASSFTPEKSYEQYF. CDR3 sequence (DNA): TGTGCCAGCAGCTTTACACCGGAGAAGTCCTACGAGCAGTACTTC.

This clone was found a few times. The J gene is TRBJ2-7, the V gene TRBV27; 9 nucleotides line up with TRBD1. The germline V gene encodes CDR1 MNHEY and CDR2 SMNVEV (reference sequence). V shed 6 bases, J shed 3 bases, and the junction held 9 bases outside the gene matches. This CDR3 contains 15 residues. The CDR3 protein is CASRKGQGRVYEQYF. The CDR3 coding sequence is TGTGCCAGCAGGAAAGGACAGGGGAGGGTCTACGAGCAGTACTTC.